Listed here are 29 T cell receptor beta chains from one sample, sequenced in a study of blood T cell repertoires in COVID-19. Measured with immunoSEQ multiplex PCR; TCRdb has only the in-frame clones, and not every one. The sample consists of about 66,000 clones, around 83% of them appearing once. The material sequenced was peripheral blood. Receptors were obtained from a man in his forties or fifties with active COVID-19.

Written as DNA, the CDR3 is TGTGCCAGCGAGTCCTATGGTTATAGCTGGTCTCGAGAGACCCAGTACTTC. It codes for CASESYGYSWSRETQYF. This rearrangement joins TRBV7-8 to TRBJ2-5; no firm D call. V lost 8 bases and J lost 4, with 26 bases in between. The CDR3 consists of 17 residues. Germline V gene sequence: CDR1 SGHVS, CDR2 FQNEAQ.

The rearrangement joins TRBV5-1 to TRBJ2-7; weak D call: TRBD1 (5 bases). This CDR3 has 14 residues. The germline V gene encodes CDR1 SGHRS and CDR2 YFSETQ. Between the trimmed V and J ends, which lost 3 bases and 6 bases, there was a span of 16 bases. CDR3 in amino acids: CASSSSGRAGEQYF. DNA of the CDR3: TGCGCCAGCAGCTCGTCCGGCAGGGCTGGCGAGCAGTACTTC. The full variable domain, with the rest looked up from reference TRBV5-1 and TRBJ2-7, is KAGVTQTPRYLIKTRGQQVTLSCSPISGHRSVSWYQQTPGQGLQFLFEYFSETQRNKGNFPGRFSGRQFSNSRSEMNVSTLELGDSALYLCASSSSGRAGEQYFGPGTRLTVT.

A few counts support this clone. V is TRBV19 and J is TRBJ2-6, with D tentatively TRBD1 (5 bases). CDR3 length: 15 amino acids. Between the trimmed V and J ends, which lost 3 bases and 2 bases, there was a span of 8 bases. The germline V gene has CDR1 LNHDA and CDR2 SQIVND (reference sequence). The CDR3 loop reads CASSMGRAGANVLTF. CDR3 DNA sequence: TGTGCCAGTAGTATGGGCAGGGCTGGGGCCAACGTCCTGACTTTC.

This chain joins TRBV9 and TRBJ2-2; the match to TRBD2 covers 12 bases. The CDR3 contains 17 residues. The V gene's germline CDR1 is SGDLS and CDR2 YYNGEE. Trimming removed 1 base from V and 6 bases from J; junction bases left unmatched: 7. CDR3 nucleotide sequence: TGTGCCAGCAGCGTAACCCTAGCGGGAGGGGGATCCGGGGAGCTGTTTTTT. It translates to CASSVTLAGGGSGELFF.

A single count supports this clone. The chain employs TRBV5-4 and TRBJ1-2; D is unresolved. The CDR3 is made up of 14 amino acids. Trimming removed 4 bases at V and 4 bases at J, with 14 bases between. Per germline, CDR1 SGHNT and CDR2 YYREEE (reference sequence). In DNA form, the CDR3 reads TGTGCCAGCAGCCCCCCGGGGTTAAGCTATGGCTACACCTTC. Its translation: CASSPPGLSYGYTF.

The chain joins TRBV5-1 to TRBJ2-1, with unresolved D. Trimming removed 1 base at V and 5 bases at J, with 7 bases between. Per the germline V gene, CDR1 is SGHRS and CDR2 is YFSETQ. This CDR3 is 13 amino acids long. The CDR3 nucleotides read TGCGCCAGCAGCTTGAACAGACACAATGAGCAGTTCTTC. It is translated as CASSLNRHNEQFF.

The V gene is TRBV19, the J gene TRBJ1-3; TRBD1 might be the D (5 bases). The V and J ends lost 10 bases and 4 bases respectively, with 20 bases between them. CDR3 size: 15 residues. Germline V gene data show CDR1 as LNHDA and CDR2 as SQIVND (reference sequence). The CDR3 DNA sequence: TGTGCCATTAACTCGAAGGGGTCGTCGGGAAACACCATATATTTT. Protein: CAINSKGSSGNTIYF.

The rearrangement joins TRBV2 to TRBJ2-3; D unresolved. The V gene lost 6 bases and the J gene lost 4 bases, with 5 bases spanning the gap. The germline V gene encodes CDR1 SNHLY and CDR2 FYNNEI. CDR3 length equals 11 residues. The DNA for the CDR3 is TGTGCCAGCAGGTCAGCAGATACGCAGTATTTT. This translates into CASRSADTQYF.

The chain is built from TRBV5-6 and TRBJ1-4; D may be TRBD1 (6 bases). This CDR3 region has 14 residues. With 6 bases removed from V and 4 bases from J, the gap between germline ends came to 13 bases. In germline, CDR1 is SGHDT, CDR2 YYEEEE. CDR3 protein: CASNKDRINEKLFF. CDR3 nucleotides: TGTGCCAGCAACAAAGACAGGATTAATGAAAAACTGTTTTTT.

This chain joins TRBV5-4 and TRBJ2-2; a possible D gene is TRBD1 (6 bases). Per the germline V gene, CDR1 is SGHNT and CDR2 is YYREEE (reference sequence). The CDR3 runs 16 residues. Between the trimmed V and J ends, which lost 1 base and 1 base, there was a span of 11 bases. The CDR3 loop reads CASSLYGTQNTGELFF. The CDR3 nucleotides are TGTGCCAGCAGCTTGTATGGGACACAGAACACCGGGGAGCTGTTTTTT.

This chain uses TRBV11-2 with TRBJ2-1; D is perhaps TRBD1 (5 bases). In germline, CDR1 is SGHAT, CDR2 FQNNGV. The CDR3 has 15 residues. Between the trimmed V and J ends, which lost 4 bases and 2 bases, there was a span of 12 bases. The CDR3 nucleotides read TGTGCCAGCAGCTCACAGGTTACAACCTACAATGAGCAGTTCTTC. The encoded protein is CASSSQVTTYNEQFF.

The gene calls are TRBV3-1 (or the pseudogene TRBV3-2) and TRBJ1-1, with a weak D call TRBD1 (5 bases). The germline V and J ends were trimmed by 3 bases and 5 bases, with 16 bases remaining between them. The CDR3 spans 15 residues. In germline, CDR1 is LGHDT, CDR2 YNNKEL (reference sequence). The CDR3 here is CASSHGFRGWTEAFF. Written as DNA, the CDR3 is TGTGCCAGCAGCCACGGATTTCGGGGGTGGACTGAAGCTTTCTTT.

This chain uses TRBV4-1 with TRBJ2-3; 10 nucleotides agree with TRBD1. The CDR3 length is 17 residues. CDR1 is MGHRA, CDR2 YSYEKL, per germline. V lost 2 bases and J lost 3; bases outside the gene matches: 8. In DNA, the CDR3 is TGCGCCAGCAGCCAACCTCCGGGGACAGGGGTGACAGATACGCAGTATTTT. It translates to CASSQPPGTGVTDTQYF.

This clone appeared once. The V and J genes are TRBV6-5 and TRBJ2-7; 11 bases match TRBD1. J lost 7 bases, V lost 0 bases, and 5 bases had no gene match. The CDR3 spans 15 residues. Germline lookup yields CDR1 MNHEY and CDR2 SVGAGI. The CDR3 coding sequence is TGTGCCAGCAGTTACTCTCAGGGACAGGGGGGAGAGCAGTACTTC. Protein: CASSYSQGQGGEQYF.

Concerning this clone: In the same sample, other DNA sequences code for this CDR3. The chain recombines TRBV27 with TRBJ1-5; 8 nucleotides align to TRBD1. Germline V gene lookup returns CDR1 MNHEY and CDR2 SMNVEV (reference sequence). The CDR3 covers 12 residues. J gave up 7 bases and V 8 bases, and 4 bases lay outside the gene matches. The CDR3 protein is CASRTGGQPQHF. Here the CDR3 DNA reads TGTGCCAGCCGAACAGGGGGGCAGCCCCAGCATTTT.

The J gene is TRBJ2-7, the V gene TRBV6-5; D perhaps matches TRBD1 (6 bases). V lost 6 bases and J 2 bases, leaving 14 bases between the germline ends. The germline V gene encodes CDR1 MNHEY and CDR2 SVGAGI. The CDR3 is 14 amino acids. CDR3: CASSQRQAPYEQYF. In DNA form, the CDR3 reads TGTGCCAGCAGCCAACGACAGGCCCCCTACGAGCAGTACTTC.

J is TRBJ2-5 and V is TRBV4-1, with D perhaps matching TRBD1 (6 bases). Germline values: CDR1 MGHRA, CDR2 YSYEKL. Trimming pared 2 bases from V and 5 bases from J, leaving 21 bases between. There are 17 residues in the CDR3. CDR3 sequence (DNA): TGCGCCAGCAGCCAAAGGGGGTGGGGCACAGGGTTGGAGACCCAGTACTTC. Its translation is CASSQRGWGTGLETQYF.

This clone was counted between two and nine times. At one end, the junction sequence differs from germline, possibly due to a read error. The chain couples TRBV29-1 to TRBJ1-2; D is uncertain. Germline V gene lookup returns CDR1 SQVTM and CDR2 ANQGSEA. This CDR3 is built from 8 residues. The CDR3 is CSVGGSKF. The CDR3 DNA sequence: TGCAGCGTTGGAGGGAGTAAATTC.

This clone has just one count. Here the CDR3 DNA reads TGTGCCAGCAGTTCCCGACCTGACAGACCCTACGAGCAGTACGTC. This translates into CASSSRPDRPYEQYV. V gene TRBV27 combines with J gene TRBJ2-7; D perhaps matches TRBD1 (5 bases). CDR3 size: 15 residues. CDR1 is MNHEY and CDR2 is SMNVEV in the germline V gene (reference sequence). Trimming took off 4 bases at V and 2 bases at J, with 15 bases between the two ends.

The chain joins TRBV5-1 to TRBJ2-3, with 14 bases that match TRBD2. Germline V gene sequence: CDR1 SGHRS, CDR2 YFSETQ. Trimming removed 4 bases from V and 8 bases from J; junction bases left unmatched: 12. The CDR3 extends over 17 amino acids. The CDR3 DNA reads TGCGCCAGCAGCGCCCAGTCGTCGACTAGCGGGGGGGCTACGCAGTATTTT. Its protein is CASSAQSSTSGGATQYF.

The chain couples TRBV6-6 to TRBJ1-2; D is possibly TRBD1 (5 bases). The CDR3 contains 14 residues. V dropped 7 bases and J dropped 0 bases, with 12 bases sitting between them. Germline assignment: CDR1 MNHNY and CDR2 SVGAGI (reference sequence). The CDR3, as DNA: TGTGCCAGCATCGGGGGGAGAGCTAACTATGGCTACACCTTC. Protein product: CASIGGRANYGYTF.

This clone appeared a few times. CDR3 loop: CASRGDSQISKQYF. CDR3 DNA: TGTGCCAGCAGGGGGGACAGCCAGATAAGCAAGCAGTACTTC. The chain combines TRBV25-1 with TRBJ2-7; the match to TRBD1 covers 7 bases. Germline CDR1 reads MGHDK; CDR2 reads SYGVNS. V lost 6 bases, J lost 8 bases, and 13 bases stayed unmatched. The CDR3 spans 14 residues.

This chain joins TRBV4-1 and TRBJ2-3; 8 positions agree with TRBD2. The CDR3 spans 17 residues. From germline, CDR1 is MGHRA and CDR2 YSYEKL. Trimming at V came to 1 base and at J to 3 bases, leaving 9 bases not matched to a gene. This CDR3 reads CASSQAPGGRPTDTQYF. The CDR3 coding sequence is TGCGCCAGCAGCCAAGCCCCCGGCGGGAGGCCTACAGATACGCAGTATTTT.

With regard to this clone: The identical CDR3 is also encoded by other nucleotide sequences in the sample. The gene calls are TRBV10-3 and TRBJ1-6; D is possibly TRBD1 (5 bases). The V end lost 6 bases, the J end lost 0 bases, and 9 bases lay between the germline ends. The CDR3 sequence is 15 residues long. From germline, CDR1 is ENHRY and CDR2 SYGVKD. The CDR3 coding sequence is TGTGCCATCAGCACAGGAGACTCCTATAATTCACCCCTCCACTTT. It codes for CAISTGDSYNSPLHF.

The genes are TRBV11-2 and TRBJ1-3, with D uncertain. This CDR3 spans 15 amino acids. CDR1 is SGHAT and CDR2 is FQNNGV in the germline V gene. V lost 3 bases, J lost 0 bases, and 9 bases lay in between. For the CDR3, the DNA is TGTGCCAGCAGCTTCATCTCCAGCTCTGGAAACACCATATATTTT. Translating it yields CASSFISSSGNTIYF.

This clone was seen just once. The rearrangement links TRBV5-6 to TRBJ1-1; TRBD1 might be the D (5 bases). The CDR3 length is 14 residues. V shed 2 bases and J shed 1 base, with 9 bases lying between them. The germline CDR1 and CDR2 sequences are SGHDT and YYEEEE. The CDR3 coding sequence is TGTGCCAGCAGCTTCAAAGGGGCGAACACTGAAGCTTTCTTT. Translating gives CASSFKGANTEAFF. Complete variable domain (other parts from reference TRBV5-6 and TRBJ1-1): DAGVTQSPTHLIKTRGQQVTLRCSPKSGHDTVSWYQQALGQGPQFIFQYYEEEERQRGNFPDRFSGHQFPNYSSELNVNALLLGDSALYLCASSFKGANTEAFFGQGTRLTVV.

The V gene is TRBV6-6, the J gene TRBJ1-1; no clear D. V gave up 6 bases and J gave up 1 base, with 9 bases separating them. Germline loops: CDR1 MNHNY, CDR2 SVGAGI (reference sequence). The CDR3 consists of 13 residues. CDR3 sequence (DNA): TGTGCCAGCAGCACTGTCGGGAACACTGAAGCTTTCTTT. It specifies CASSTVGNTEAFF.

The chain uses TRBV7-6 and TRBJ2-1, with unresolved D. Germline V gives CDR1 SGHVS, CDR2 FNYEAQ. The V end lost 0 bases, the J end lost 10 bases, and 7 bases lay between the germline ends. There are 12 residues in the CDR3. Here the CDR3 reads CASSLAVSEQFF. CDR3 DNA sequence: TGTGCCAGCAGCTTAGCAGTGAGCGAGCAGTTCTTC.

This rearrangement joins TRBV6-7 to TRBJ1-5; 7 bases line up with TRBD1. TRBV6-7 is an open reading frame whose function is uncertain. This CDR3 comprises 18 residues. V lost 0 bases to trimming and J lost 0 bases; unmatched junction nucleotides: 8. As DNA, the CDR3 is TGTGCCAGCAGTTACTCAGAGCAGGGGGAAAATAGCAATCAGCCCCAGCATTTT. It translates to CASSYSEQGENSNQPQHF.